This T cell receptor beta chain was captured by sequencing in a study of blood T cells in healthy people across ages. Study conclusions and caveats: Unsorted PBMCs blocked a conclusive comparison of naive and antigen-experienced cells.

This clonotype has just a few counts. Antigen specificity is unknown. V shed 1 base and J shed 8 bases, with 12 bases lying between them. Germline CDR1 and CDR2: SQVTM and ANQGSEA. This CDR3 spans 13 amino acids. PCR was performed a second time for about 7 to 12 cycles using a sample-barcoded 5' primer and a J-beta primer mix. From the 5' RACE reads, TCRdb called clonotypes with MiXCR, one entry per CDR3 protein. The repertoire holds about 1.5 million distinct CDR3 sequences, with 35% to 45% as singletons. The chain couples TRBV29-1 to TRBJ2-1; tentatively, D is TRBD1 or TRBD2 (6 bases each). This sequence originates from a young woman in good health. Material for sequencing was blood. The CDR3 reads CSVEVGGRDEQFF. CDR3 DNA sequence: TGCAGCGTTGAAGTAGGGGGGCGCGATGAGCAGTTCTTC.